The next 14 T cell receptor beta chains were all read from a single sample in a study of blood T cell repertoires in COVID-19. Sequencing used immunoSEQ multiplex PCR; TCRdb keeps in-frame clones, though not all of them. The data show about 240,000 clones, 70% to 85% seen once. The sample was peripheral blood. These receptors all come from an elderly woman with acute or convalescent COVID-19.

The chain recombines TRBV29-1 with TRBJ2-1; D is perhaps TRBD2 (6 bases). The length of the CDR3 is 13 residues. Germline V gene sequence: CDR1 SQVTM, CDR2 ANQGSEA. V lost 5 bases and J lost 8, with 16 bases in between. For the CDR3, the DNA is TGCAGCGTTCGGGCCGCGGGGATGGATGAGCAGTTCTTC. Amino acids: CSVRAAGMDEQFF.

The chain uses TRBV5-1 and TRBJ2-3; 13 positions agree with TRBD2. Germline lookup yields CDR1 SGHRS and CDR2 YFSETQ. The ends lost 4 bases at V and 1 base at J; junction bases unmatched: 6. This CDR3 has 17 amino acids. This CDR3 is CASSHTGLAGRTDTQYF. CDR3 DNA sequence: TGCGCCAGCAGCCATACGGGACTAGCGGGGCGCACAGATACGCAGTATTTT.

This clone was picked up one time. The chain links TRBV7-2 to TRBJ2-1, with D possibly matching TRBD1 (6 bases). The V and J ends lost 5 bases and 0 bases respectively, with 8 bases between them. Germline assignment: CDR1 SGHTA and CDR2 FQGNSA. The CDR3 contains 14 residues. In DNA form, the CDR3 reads TGTGCCAGCAGCGTGACAGGCTCCTACAATGAGCAGTTCTTC. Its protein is CASSVTGSYNEQFF.

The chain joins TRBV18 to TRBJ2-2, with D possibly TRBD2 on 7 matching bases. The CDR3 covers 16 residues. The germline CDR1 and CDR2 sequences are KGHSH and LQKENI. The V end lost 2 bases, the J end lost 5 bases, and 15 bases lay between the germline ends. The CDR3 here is CASSPSTGGDTGELFF. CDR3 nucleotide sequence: TGTGCCAGCTCACCATCAACGGGGGGCGATACCGGGGAGCTGTTTTTT.

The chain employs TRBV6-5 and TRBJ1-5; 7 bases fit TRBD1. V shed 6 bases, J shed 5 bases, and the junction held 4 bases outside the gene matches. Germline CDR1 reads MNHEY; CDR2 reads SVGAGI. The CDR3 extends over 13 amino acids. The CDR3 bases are TGTGCCAGCAGGACAGGGTTAGATCAGCCCCAGCATTTT. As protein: CASRTGLDQPQHF.

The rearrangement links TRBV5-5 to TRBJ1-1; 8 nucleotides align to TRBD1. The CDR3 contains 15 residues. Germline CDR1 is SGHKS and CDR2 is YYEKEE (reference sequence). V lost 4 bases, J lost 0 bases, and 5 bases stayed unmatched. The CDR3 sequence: CASSGQGQMNTEAFF. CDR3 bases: TGTGCCAGCAGCGGACAGGGACAGATGAACACTGAAGCTTTCTTT.

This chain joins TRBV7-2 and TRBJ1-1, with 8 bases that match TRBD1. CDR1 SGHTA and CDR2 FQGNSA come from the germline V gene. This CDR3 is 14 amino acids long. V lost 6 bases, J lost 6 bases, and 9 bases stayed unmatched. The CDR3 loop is CASSTPTGASEAFF. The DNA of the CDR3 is TGTGCCAGCAGTACCCCGACAGGGGCATCTGAAGCTTTCTTT. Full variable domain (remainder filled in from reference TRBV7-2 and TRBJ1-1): GAGVSQSPSNKVTEKGKDVELRCDPISGHTALYWYRQSLGQGLEFLIYFQGNSAPDKSGLPSDRFSAERTGGSVSTLTIQRTQQEDSAVYLCASSTPTGASEAFFGQGTRLTVV.

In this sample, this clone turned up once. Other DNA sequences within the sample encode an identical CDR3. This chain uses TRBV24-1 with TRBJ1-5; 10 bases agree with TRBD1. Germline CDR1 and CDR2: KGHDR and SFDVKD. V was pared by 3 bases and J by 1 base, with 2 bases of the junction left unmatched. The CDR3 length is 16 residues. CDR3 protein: CATSDPGQGSNQPQHF. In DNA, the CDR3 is TGTGCCACCAGTGATCCGGGACAGGGGAGCAATCAGCCCCAGCATTTT.

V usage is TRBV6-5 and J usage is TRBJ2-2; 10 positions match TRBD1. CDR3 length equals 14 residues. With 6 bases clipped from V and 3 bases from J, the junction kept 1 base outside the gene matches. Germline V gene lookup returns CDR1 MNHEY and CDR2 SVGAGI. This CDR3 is CASRGTGDTGELFF. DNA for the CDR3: TGTGCCAGCAGAGGGACAGGGGACACCGGGGAGCTGTTTTTT.

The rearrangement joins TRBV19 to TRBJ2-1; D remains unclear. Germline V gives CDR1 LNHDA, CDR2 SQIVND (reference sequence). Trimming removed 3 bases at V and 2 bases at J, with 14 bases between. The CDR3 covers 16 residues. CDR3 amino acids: CASSIGFLVPYNEQFF. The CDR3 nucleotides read TGTGCCAGTAGTATCGGTTTCTTAGTCCCCTACAATGAGCAGTTCTTC.

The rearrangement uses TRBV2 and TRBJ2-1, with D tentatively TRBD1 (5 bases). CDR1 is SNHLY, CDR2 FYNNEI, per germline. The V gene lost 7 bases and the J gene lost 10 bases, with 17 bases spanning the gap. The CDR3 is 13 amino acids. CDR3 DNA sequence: TGTGCCAGCATTAGGGGTGCGGCGCGGGAGCAGTTCTTC. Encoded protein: CASIRGAAREQFF.

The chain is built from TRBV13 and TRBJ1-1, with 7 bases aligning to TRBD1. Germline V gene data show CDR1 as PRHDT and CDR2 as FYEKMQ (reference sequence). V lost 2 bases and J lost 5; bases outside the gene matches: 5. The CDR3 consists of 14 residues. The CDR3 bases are TGTGCCAGCAGCTTACGACAGGGATGGACTGAAGCTTTCTTT. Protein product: CASSLRQGWTEAFF.

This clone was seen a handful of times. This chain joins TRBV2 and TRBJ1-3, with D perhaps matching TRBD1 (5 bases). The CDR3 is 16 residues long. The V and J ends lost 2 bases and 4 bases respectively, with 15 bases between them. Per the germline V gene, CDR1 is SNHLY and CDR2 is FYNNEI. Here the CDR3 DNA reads TGTGCCAGCAGTGAAAGCGGGGCCTTTACGGGAAACACCATATATTTT. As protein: CASSESGAFTGNTIYF.

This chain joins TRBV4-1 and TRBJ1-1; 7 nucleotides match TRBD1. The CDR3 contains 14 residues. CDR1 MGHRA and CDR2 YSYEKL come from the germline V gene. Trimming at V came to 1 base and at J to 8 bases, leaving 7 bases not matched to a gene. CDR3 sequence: CASSQGRKGQEAFF. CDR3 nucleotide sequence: TGCGCCAGCAGCCAAGGGCGTAAGGGACAGGAAGCTTTCTTT.